This T cell receptor beta chain is from a study of cytomegalovirus exposure and HLA in healthy donors. The study ran its PCR with 60 Vbeta and 13 Jbeta primers. Generated by immunoSEQ multiplex PCR, the TCRdb table keeps only in-frame clones and is missing some. The sample consists of 120,000 to 150,000 clones, roughly 80% of them appearing once. There are a few counts of this clone. CDR1 LNHDA and CDR2 SQIVND come from the germline V gene (reference sequence). The CDR3 runs to 14 residues. Trimming shortened V by 5 bases and J by 0 bases, and 8 bases separated the two germline ends. What was sequenced was PBMCs. This sequence joins TRBV19 and TRBJ1-5; no firm D call. This TCR derives from a female donor in good health and CMV-seronegative. Here the CDR3 reads CASSSSHSNQPQHF. The CDR3 region has the DNA TGTGCCAGTAGTTCCAGTCATAGCAATCAGCCCCAGCATTTT.